These T cell receptor beta chains were read from a single sample in a study of CD8 T cells in ankylosing spondylitis. TCRdb analysed the 5' RACE reads with MiXCR anew, one entry per CDR3 protein. This repertoire shows about 240,000 distinct CDR3 sequences, 8% to 9.5% found once; its top ten account for around 6.8%. The sample taken for sequencing was blood, either unsorted or a sorted T cell fraction (not recorded which). Source of these receptors: a male donor with ankylosing spondylitis or in good health (not recorded which). Each CDR3 is given with its conserved first and last residue. The order of the fields is D gene, V gene, clone size, J gene, CDR3 DNA, CDR3 protein. D genes are given only for firm matches. Where a row states a size, it is once, few, many or the class of an expanded clone; other rows omit it.

D: TRBD1
V: TRBV12-3/TRBV12-4
size: -
J: TRBJ1-2
DNA: TGTGCCAGCAGTTACAGGGGAAGGGGCTACACCTTC
CDR3: CASSYRGRGYTF

D: -
V: TRBV4-3
size: many
J: TRBJ2-1
DNA: TGCGCCAGCAGCCAAACCCCTGGGGATGAGCAGTTCTTC
CDR3: CASSQTPGDEQFF

D: -
V: TRBV5-5
size: few
J: TRBJ1-2
DNA: TGTGCCAGCAGCCCAACTCACATTTCCCTAGGCTACACCTTC
CDR3: CASSPTHISLGYTF

D: TRBD1
V: TRBV7-9
size: -
J: TRBJ1-3
DNA: TGTGCCAGCAGCCCTTCGACAGGGTTCGGAAACACCATATATTTT
CDR3: CASSPSTGFGNTIYF

D: TRBD1
V: TRBV20-1
size: many
J: TRBJ1-6
DNA: TGCAGTGCCATAGACGGACAGGACCTCCGGATTTCACCCCTCCACTTT
CDR3: CSAIDGQDLRISPLHF

D: TRBD1
V: TRBV2
size: once
J: TRBJ2-3
DNA: TGTGCCAGCGCCCTCGGACAGGGTACTTCAGATACGCAGTATTTT
CDR3: CASALGQGTSDTQYF

D: -
V: TRBV6-1
size: -
J: TRBJ2-5
DNA: TGTGCCAGCAGTGAAAACAGAGAGACCCAGTACTTC
CDR3: CASSENRETQYF

D: -
V: TRBV20-1
size: many
J: TRBJ1-1
DNA: TGCAGTGCTAGAGGAGGAGTTCAGGGCGCCGCTGAAGCTTTCTTT
CDR3: CSARGGVQGAAEAFF

D: -
V: TRBV4-2
size: few
J: TRBJ1-4
DNA: TGTGCCAGCAGCCAAGCCGGCTCCGCAACTAATGAAAAACTGTTTTTT
CDR3: CASSQAGSATNEKLFF

D: TRBD1
V: TRBV19
size: -
J: TRBJ1-5
DNA: TGTGCCAGTAGAGTTACAGGGGGCAGTGGTCAGCCCCAGCATTTT
CDR3: CASRVTGGSGQPQHF

D: -
V: TRBV13
size: -
J: TRBJ1-1
DNA: TGTGCCAGCAGCTTACTGGGACACCTAGGAGTGAACACTGAAGCTTTCTTT
CDR3: CASSLLGHLGVNTEAFF

D: -
V: TRBV9
size: few
J: TRBJ2-5
DNA: TGTGCCAGCAGCGCGGGACTTAGAGAGACCCAGTACTTC
CDR3: CASSAGLRETQYF

D: -
V: TRBV20-1
size: many
J: TRBJ2-5
DNA: TGCAGTGCTAGAGAGGGCAGGGAAGAGACCCAGTACTTC
CDR3: CSAREGREETQYF

D: -
V: TRBV29-1
size: many
J: TRBJ2-5
DNA: TGCAGCGTACGGGACTTCAGGGAGACCCAGTACTTC
CDR3: CSVRDFRETQYF

D: -
V: TRBV2
size: -
J: TRBJ1-2
DNA: TGTGCCAGCAGTGAAGCGGCCCTTTCGGACGGCTACACCTTC
CDR3: CASSEAALSDGYTF

D: -
V: TRBV9
size: few
J: TRBJ1-6
DNA: TGTGCCAGCAGCGTAGATACGGGGGCGAAATCACCCCTCCACTTT
CDR3: CASSVDTGAKSPLHF

D: -
V: TRBV5-1
size: many
J: TRBJ1-2
DNA: TGCGCCAGCAGCTTGGGGGGGCCCCTGACCTATGGCTACACCTTC
CDR3: CASSLGGPLTYGYTF

D: -
V: TRBV20-1
size: many
J: TRBJ2-1
DNA: TGCAGTGCTTACCGCTGGGGCAATGAGCAGTTCTTC
CDR3: CSAYRWGNEQFF

D: TRBD1
V: TRBV24-1
size: many
J: TRBJ2-3
DNA: TGTGCCACCAGTGATTCGGACAGGGGCACAGATACGCAGTATTTT
CDR3: CATSDSDRGTDTQYF

D: -
V: TRBV5-1
size: many
J: TRBJ1-1
DNA: TGCGCCAGCAGCTACGACAGGAGTGAAGCTTTCTTT
CDR3: CASSYDRSEAFF

D: -
V: TRBV4-2
size: few
J: TRBJ1-1
DNA: TGTGCCAGCAGCCGGAACAGGGCGTTAAACTATGGAAACACTGAAGCTTTCTTT
CDR3: CASSRNRALNYGNTEAFF

D: -
V: TRBV27
size: few
J: TRBJ1-1
DNA: TGTGCCAGCAGTTTAAGATTGGGGGGGGGCACTGAAGCTTTCTTT
CDR3: CASSLRLGGGTEAFF

D: TRBD2
V: TRBV4-3
size: many
J: TRBJ2-7
DNA: TGCGCCAGCAGCCAAGGACGTAGCGGGACGGTCTACGAGCAGTACTTC
CDR3: CASSQGRSGTVYEQYF

D: -
V: TRBV18
size: once
J: TRBJ1-2
DNA: TGTGCCAGCTCACCACGGGTAGAAGCTAACTATGGCTACACCTTC
CDR3: CASSPRVEANYGYTF

D: -
V: TRBV5-1
size: many
J: TRBJ1-1
DNA: TGCGCCAGCAGCTTGGCCGGATGGGGCGGCTCCACTGAAGCTTTCTTT
CDR3: CASSLAGWGGSTEAFF

D: TRBD1
V: TRBV30
size: many
J: TRBJ1-5
DNA: TGTGCCTGGGCCCGGGACAGGGGTTATCAGCCCCAGCATTTT
CDR3: CAWARDRGYQPQHF

D: -
V: TRBV20-1
size: few
J: TRBJ2-1
DNA: TGCAGTGCAGATGGGGGGAACTCCTACAATGAGCAGTTCTTC
CDR3: CSADGGNSYNEQFF

D: -
V: TRBV20-1
size: many
J: TRBJ2-7
DNA: TGCAGTGCTAGTCAGGCGGGGGCCTACTTCGGCGAGCAGTACTTC
CDR3: CSASQAGAYFGEQYF

D: -
V: TRBV5-8
size: many
J: TRBJ1-5
DNA: TGTGCCAGCAGCCGGGGGGGCAATCCCAATCAGCCCCAGCATTTT
CDR3: CASSRGGNPNQPQHF

D: -
V: TRBV5-1
size: many
J: TRBJ1-6
DNA: TGCGCCAGCAGCTTGGACCAGGGGTCCAATTCACCCCTCCACTTT
CDR3: CASSLDQGSNSPLHF

D: -
V: TRBV5-1
size: many
J: TRBJ1-1
DNA: TGCGCCAGCAGCTTAACTCGGAACACTGAAGCTTTCTTT
CDR3: CASSLTRNTEAFF

D: TRBD1
V: TRBV10-3
size: many
J: TRBJ1-5
DNA: TGTGCCATCAGTGAGTTCGACAGGGGAGATAGCAATCAGCCCCAGCATTTT
CDR3: CAISEFDRGDSNQPQHF

D: -
V: TRBV20-1
size: few
J: TRBJ2-1
DNA: TGCAGTGCTAGTCTACTCATGAGCGATGAGCAGTTCTTC
CDR3: CSASLLMSDEQFF

D: TRBD1
V: TRBV12-3/TRBV12-4
size: many
J: TRBJ2-1
DNA: TGTGCCAGCAATGACAGGGGGGGAGACAATGAGCAGTTCTTC
CDR3: CASNDRGGDNEQFF

D: TRBD2
V: TRBV5-1
size: few
J: TRBJ2-1
DNA: TGCGCCAGCAGCTTGGACGCTGGCGGGAGTGGGGATGAGCAGTTCTTC
CDR3: CASSLDAGGSGDEQFF

D: -
V: TRBV10-3
size: few
J: TRBJ1-5
DNA: TGTGCCATCAGTCCCGACGGTAGCAATCAGCCCCAGCATTTT
CDR3: CAISPDGSNQPQHF

D: -
V: TRBV3-1
size: few
J: TRBJ1-6
DNA: TGTGCCAGCAGCCAAGCATTTGCGGCACCCCTCCACTTT
CDR3: CASSQAFAAPLHF

D: -
V: TRBV7-2
size: many
J: TRBJ2-7
DNA: TGTGCCAGCAGCTTAAACACCCTTTCCTACGAGCAGTACTTC
CDR3: CASSLNTLSYEQYF

D: -
V: TRBV4-3
size: many
J: TRBJ2-2
DNA: TGCGCCAGCAGCCAAGCGTACGGAGGTAACGGGGAGCTGTTTTTT
CDR3: CASSQAYGGNGELFF